This TCR beta chain was found in a study of blood T cell repertoires in COVID-19. Original data processing: Estimation of nucleated cell counts relied on the amplification of reference gene primers. Sequencing used immunoSEQ multiplex PCR; TCRdb keeps in-frame clones, though not all of them. For V, J and clone size, that table is used; D and trimming come from the DNA. Among about 250,000 clones, over 70% were seen once, and the ten largest hold approximately 30%. The length of the CDR3 is 15 residues. V dropped 0 bases and J dropped 3 bases, with 12 bases sitting between them. The V gene's germline CDR1 is MGHRA and CDR2 YSYEKL.

The rearrangement links TRBV4-1 to TRBJ2-7, with D unclear. Sequencing was carried out using peripheral blood. This TCR derives from a man between 40 and 49 years old with acute or convalescent COVID-19. The CDR3 is CASSQDEQSYYEQYF. The CDR3, as DNA: TGCGCCAGCAGCCAAGATGAACAATCTTACTACGAGCAGTACTTC.